Detailed here is one TCR beta chain. It has no known antigen specificity. No clone much larger than this one lies a single base away; base qualities are absent. Sample time point, as interpreted from the label and publication: about 28 days (+/-7) after the second vaccine dose. Because spike-specific TCR depth and breadth did not differ between the two schedules, AZD1222 recipients who got a second dose at roughly 4 weeks were pooled with those who got a second dose at roughly 12 weeks. The vaccinee samples were drawn from two UK trials, COV001 and COV002, one of which was a single-blind randomized controlled phase 2/3 trial testing AZD1222 (ChAdOx1 nCoV-19) in healthy adults. For TCRbeta chain sequencing, PBMC samples from trial participants were taken at day 0 and at day 28 after the second dose. The junction shows trimming of 4 bases on V and 5 bases on J, plus 13 bases between the germline ends. Including the terminal cysteine and phenylalanine, the CDR3 comprises 13 residues. The DNA shown is the 39-base CDR3, in frame from base 1. From the germline V gene, CDR1 is SGDLS and CDR2 is YYNGEE.

The data derive from a study of T cell responses to AZD1222 COVID-19 vaccine (dated by TCRdb to the early 2020s). For the wider study: TCR sequencing was performed for over 230 trial participants, of whom some 200 were given two doses of AZD1222 and around 25 were given two doses of MenACWY control vaccine. Trial participants were enrolled into age subgroups of 18-55, 56-69 and 70-plus years, which contained about 160, 30 and 59 TCR-sequenced participants, respectively.

The paper as a whole reports these results and caveats: Epitopes outside the regions mutated in the B.1.351 and B.1.1.7 variants were reportedly recognized by nearly half of the unique spike-specific TCRs. Conclusions about previously exposed vaccinees are limited, since just 5 to 7 AZD1222 recipients were seropositive for SARS-CoV-2 at baseline. Spike-specific TCR breadth and depth rose significantly after two AZD1222 doses compared with day 0 and with MenACWY recipients. CD4 TCRs associated with the vaccine covered the entire spike protein, and the dominant responses were in regions 160-218 and 743-854. The 56-69-year group was small, and its depth increase did not reach significance, likely because of low power. Because no samples from the day 14 peak response were available, repertoires could be characterized only after the peak T cell response. Participants were mostly white British, with more females than males. The authors suggested clonal diversity may have been underestimated.

The CDR3 regions of human TCRbeta chains were analyzed by immunosequencing. From the authors' description of their analysis: Repertoire TCRs were matched against a reference library of SARS-CoV-2-specific TCRs generated with the MIRA antigen-specificity platform. Breadth was defined as the fraction of unique TCRs that were SARS-CoV-2-associated. Depth was defined as the fraction of total T cells that were SARS-CoV-2-associated. Using the MIRA data, each spike-specific TCR was mapped to the spike region that the TCR reacts to and placed in a CD4 or CD8 class. Log10-transformed breadth and depth values were compared by one-way ANOVA with Sidak's multiple comparisons tests. TCRdb provides this immuneACCESS table in a form limited to in-frame rearrangements. Some clones are lacking; in checked studies, under half of them reflect an unresolved V gene, and why the rest are absent is not known. V, J and clone size reflect that table, while D and trimming were determined from the DNA. The sample table contains approximately 75,000 clones; only one count was recorded for around 90% of them. More than 1.2% of the sample is in the top ten clones.

The receptor was derived from an adult who received the AZD1222 COVID-19 vaccine. The chain employs TRBV9 and TRBJ2-7; the D region possibly corresponds to TRBD1 (5 bases align). The sequencing here drew on peripheral blood, taken 28 days after the second AZD1222 dose. In nucleotide form, the sequence is TGTGCCAGCAGCTCCGACCCAGGGAACGAGCAGTACTTC. Its protein product is CASSSDPGNEQYF.